Following are 11 T cell receptor beta chains from one sample sequenced in a study of CD8+ T cells in alopecia areata. Regarding treatment: oral pan-JAK inhibitor, 5-10 mg twice daily. cDNA prepared by RNA extraction and subsequent reverse transcription served as the template for sequencing. Profiling relied on immunoSEQ multiplex PCR, and the TCRdb table lists in-frame clones only, not all of them. The sample yields more than 100,000 clones, 80% to 90% seen once. The input for sequencing was CD8+ T cells sorted from blood, taken between weeks 30 and 35, from a patient treated with tofacitinib. The receptors come from a human donor with alopecia areata.

This rearrangement joins TRBV6-6 to TRBJ2-7; a possible D gene is TRBD1 (6 bases). The V end was cut by 0 bases, the J end by 4 bases, with 13 bases between. In germline, CDR1 is MNHNY, CDR2 SVGAGI (reference sequence). This CDR3 contains 15 residues. CDR3: CASSYSWDNSYEQYF. For the CDR3, the DNA is TGTGCCAGCAGTTACTCCTGGGACAACTCTTACGAGCAGTACTTC.

This chain links TRBV5-4 with TRBJ2-2; 10 bases agree with TRBD1. Germline CDR1 and CDR2: SGHNT and YYREEE (reference sequence). Trimming removed 7 bases from V and 7 bases from J; junction bases left unmatched: 10. CDR3 length: 15 residues. DNA of the CDR3: TGTGCCAGCTACACCCCGGACAGGGGGATCGGGGAGCTGTTTTTT. It encodes CASYTPDRGIGELFF.

The CDR3: CASSLGAPNRYNEQFF. The CDR3 bases are TGTGCCAGCAGCTTGGGGGCCCCCAACAGATACAATGAGCAGTTCTTC. V gene TRBV5-6 combines with J gene TRBJ2-1, with D unresolved. With 0 bases removed from V and 4 bases from J, the gap between germline ends came to 14 bases. Germline V gives CDR1 SGHDT, CDR2 YYEEEE. CDR3 length equals 16 residues.

V usage is TRBV19 and J usage is TRBJ2-3; 8 positions match TRBD1. Germline V gene lookup returns CDR1 LNHDA and CDR2 SQIVND (reference sequence). This CDR3 is 15 amino acids long. V lost 3 bases, J lost 1 base, and 3 bases stayed unmatched. The CDR3 protein is CASSIGQGGTDTQYF. CDR3 DNA sequence: TGTGCCAGTAGTATCGGACAGGGAGGCACAGATACGCAGTATTTT.

The chain combines TRBV11-2 with TRBJ1-1; D gene unclear. The CDR3 is 12 amino acids. CDR1 is SGHAT, CDR2 FQNNGV, per germline. V was pared by 6 bases and J by 6 bases, with 11 bases between. In nucleotides, the CDR3 is TGTGCCAGCAGTTCCGGACGGGCTGAAGCTTTCTTT. This translates into CASSSGRAEAFF.

The chain uses TRBV2 and TRBJ2-7, with unresolved D. The CDR3 sequence is 15 residues long. Germline V gives CDR1 SNHLY, CDR2 FYNNEI. The germline V and J ends were trimmed by 4 bases and 0 bases, with 13 bases remaining between them. The CDR3 loop reads CASSAGGSSSYEQYF. CDR3 nucleotides: TGTGCCAGCAGTGCGGGCGGATCAAGCTCCTACGAGCAGTACTTC.

CDR3 amino acids: CSAVWGTKFF. For the CDR3, the DNA is TGCAGCGCTGTGTGGGGGACGAAGTTCTTC. The chain has TRBV29-1 and TRBJ2-1; the D call may be TRBD1 or TRBD2 (5 bases each). This CDR3 spans 10 amino acids. V was cut by 7 bases and J by 14 bases, with 15 bases left in between. From germline, CDR1 is SQVTM and CDR2 ANQGSEA.

This chain links TRBV7-9 with TRBJ2-7; the D gene is possibly TRBD2 (5 bases). In germline, CDR1 is SEHNR, CDR2 FQNEAQ (reference sequence). The CDR3 sequence is 16 residues long. Deletions cut 0 bases from V and 0 bases from J, with 12 bases between. DNA of the CDR3: TGTGCCAGCAGCTTAGCTTCCGGAGGAAGCTCCTACGAGCAGTACTTC. Protein: CASSLASGGSSYEQYF.

The chain has TRBV7-8 and TRBJ1-2, with 9 bases that match TRBD1. The CDR3 spans 15 residues. Germline V gene lookup returns CDR1 SGHVS and CDR2 FQNEAQ. V lost 5 bases, J lost 4 bases, and 8 bases stayed unmatched. The CDR3 loop is CASSPGTGSAYGYTF. DNA for the CDR3: TGTGCCAGCAGCCCCGGGACAGGGAGTGCCTATGGCTACACCTTC.

Comment on this clone: This same CDR3 is encoded by further DNA sequences in the sample. The chain recombines TRBV5-6 with TRBJ2-3; no clear D gene. Germline CDR1 is SGHDT and CDR2 is YYEEEE. This CDR3 has 13 residues. The V end lost 0 bases, the J end lost 4 bases, and 6 bases lay between the germline ends. CDR3 bases: TGTGCCAGCAGCTTGGGTGGCGCAGATACGCAGTATTTT. This translates into CASSLGGADTQYF.

The chain combines TRBV4-1 with TRBJ2-7; tentatively, D is TRBD2 (7 bases). The V gene's germline CDR1 is MGHRA and CDR2 YSYEKL. V dropped 0 bases and J dropped 2 bases, with 14 bases sitting between them. The CDR3 is made up of 16 amino acids. DNA for the CDR3: TGCGCCAGCAGCCAAGAAGGCGGGGGCCTCACCTACGAGCAGTACTTC. Translation gives CASSQEGGGLTYEQYF.